The source of this T cell receptor (beta chain) is a study of shared clonotypes between healthy human individuals. Whole-study results and caveats: Investigators expected sequencing depth to affect clonotype sharing among donors. The authors sampled blood alone, and tissue repertoires likely differ.

Profiling relied on immunoSEQ multiplex PCR, and the TCRdb table lists in-frame clones only, not all of them. The table has 500,000 to 700,000 clones, roughly 95% seen once. The germline CDR1 and CDR2 sequences are SGHNT and YYREEE (reference sequence). The CDR3 loop spans 14 amino acids. On this clone: Its antigen is not identified.

CD8 cells regarded as naive lacked CD45RO, were positively chosen for CCR7, and omitted terminally differentiated effector memory CD45RA+ cells. V is TRBV5-4 and J is TRBJ2-5; D could derive from TRBD1 or TRBD2 (5 bases each). The tail of the sequence fits TRBJ2-7 better, so the J call may be wrong. Sequencing was performed on naive CD8+ T cells sorted from blood. This clonotype was sampled from a woman aged 30 to 39 in good health. Here the CDR3 DNA reads TGTGCCAGCAGCGTCCCTGGGGGTTCCTACGAGCAGTACTTC. Translation: CASSVPGGSYEQYF.